This T cell receptor beta chain was identified during a study of response to subunit inactivated influenza vaccine. CDR1 SGHRS and CDR2 YFSETQ come from the germline V gene. With V trimmed by 3 bases and J by 2 bases, 8 bases remained unmatched. This CDR3 is built from 17 residues. This clonotype was seen a handful of times. TCRdb fed the RT-PCR reads into MiXCR, producing one record per CDR3 protein. The sample includes about 570,000 distinct CDR3 sequences, 10% to 12% of them seen just once. These sequences were also reported in another study, on T cells expressing NK-cell markers. That study adds: 5'RACE template switching built TCR beta cDNA with unique molecular identifiers.

The V and J genes are TRBV5-1 and TRBJ2-1; 10 bases match TRBD1. The TCR originated in a man over 45 who received an inactivated influenza vaccine. Material: PBMCs from blood, obtained on the day of vaccination. The CDR3 spells CASSSPTGQGTYNEQFF. CDR3 in DNA: TGCGCCAGCAGCTCACCGACGGGACAGGGGACCTACAATGAGCAGTTCTTC.